This TCR beta chain was recorded in a study of T cells in Graves' hyperthyroidism and ophthalmopathy. Across the study: Peripheral blood draws took place at initial diagnosis, ahead of any treatment. Study outcomes and limitations: Most clonotypes expanded in the thyroid (above 0.001) were also present in blood.

Out of approximately 10 ml of fresh peripheral blood came the PBMCs. V trimming: 5 bases; J trimming: 0 bases; junction bases outside the gene matches: 7. This CDR3 has 18 residues. Germline loops: CDR1 SNHLY, CDR2 FYNNEI. RNA transcripts were the template for amplifying TCR beta CDR3 regions. TCR CDR3 underwent first-round RT-PCR with the HTBI primer set. Each CDR3 protein is one row after TCRdb ran MiXCR on the multiplex PCR reads. Of approximately 480,000 distinct CDR3 sequences listed, roughly 20% are singletons. This clonotype showed up many times. The antigen is not known. Sequences were obtained from blood. The gene calls are TRBV2 and TRBJ2-2; 12 positions agree with TRBD2. This sequence originates from a man aged 18 to 35 with Graves' hyperthyroidism. CDR3 amino acids: CASSRRTSGVANTGELFF. The CDR3 nucleotides are TGTGCCAGCAGTCGTCGGACTAGCGGGGTGGCGAACACCGGGGAGCTGTTTTTT.